This passage covers 30 T cell receptor beta chains from one sample sequenced in a study of cytomegalovirus exposure and HLA in healthy donors. PCR amplification relied on 60 Vbeta primers (plus 13 Jbeta primers). Using immunoSEQ multiplex PCR, the repertoire was profiled, and TCRdb retains in-frame clones only, with some absent. This table has 93,000 or so clones, roughly 80% appearing once. Material: PBMCs. Every receptor here comes from a man aged 50 to 59 in good health and CMV-seropositive.

The rearrangement links TRBV6-4 to TRBJ2-4; 14 nucleotides line up with TRBD2. This CDR3 has 19 amino acids. Germline assignment: CDR1 MRHNA and CDR2 SNTAGT. Trimming at V came to 5 bases and at J to 1 base, leaving 10 bases not matched to a gene. The DNA of the CDR3 is TGTGCCAGCAGTAATCCGGGGACTAGCGGGAGAGCGGCCAAAAACATTCAGTACTTC. Translating gives CASSNPGTSGRAAKNIQYF.

The chain combines TRBV5-1 with TRBJ1-1, with D tentatively TRBD1 (6 bases). Trimming took 2 bases from V and 1 from J, leaving 12 bases between them. The CDR3 consists of 15 residues. CDR1 is SGHRS and CDR2 is YFSETQ in the germline V gene. The DNA for the CDR3 is TGCGCCAGCAGCTTAACACCGGGACAGAACACTGAAGCTTTCTTT. It translates to CASSLTPGQNTEAFF.

V gene TRBV5-1 combines with J gene TRBJ2-3; 10 bases agree with TRBD2. This CDR3 region has 18 residues. In germline, CDR1 is SGHRS, CDR2 YFSETQ. With 3 bases clipped from V and 0 bases from J, the junction kept 10 bases outside the gene matches. The CDR3, as DNA: TGCGCCAGCAGCTCGGGACTAGCGACCTACCGTAGCACAGATACGCAGTATTTT. As protein: CASSSGLATYRSTDTQYF.

This clone was counted only a few times. This chain links TRBV14 with TRBJ2-3, with TRBD2 identical over 15 bases. The CDR3 covers 16 residues. The V gene end was trimmed by 4 bases and the J gene end by 7 bases; junction bases not matched to a gene: 6. In germline, CDR1 is SGHDN, CDR2 FVKESK. CDR3 nucleotide sequence: TGTGCCAGCAGCCCCGCGGGACTAGCGGGAGGACATACGCAGTATTTT. It yields the protein CASSPAGLAGGHTQYF.

The chain combines TRBV11-2 with TRBJ2-3, with 8 bases that match TRBD2. J lost 1 base, V lost 5 bases, and 11 bases had no gene match. Per the germline V gene, CDR1 is SGHAT and CDR2 is FQNNGV. The CDR3 consists of 17 residues. CDR3 nucleotide sequence: TGTGCCAGCAGCGTGACGTTCGCGGGAGGCCGCACAGATACGCAGTATTTT. Amino acids: CASSVTFAGGRTDTQYF.

The V gene is TRBV7-8, the J gene TRBJ1-1, with D possibly being TRBD1 (5 bases). Trimming cost V 3 bases and J 6 bases, with 20 bases left between them. The CDR3 totals 16 residues. Germline values: CDR1 SGHVS, CDR2 FQNEAQ. CDR3 loop: CASSFTITPRVPEAFF. CDR3 nucleotide sequence: TGTGCCAGCAGCTTCACCATAACCCCCAGGGTCCCTGAAGCTTTCTTT.

The chain uses TRBV19 and TRBJ1-1, with 7 bases identical to TRBD1. The V segment lost 4 bases and the J segment 8 bases; nucleotides outside the gene matches: 4. The CDR3 runs to 12 residues. Germline V gene data show CDR1 as LNHDA and CDR2 as SQIVND (reference sequence). CDR3: CASSNRDSEAFF. CDR3 nucleotides: TGTGCCAGTAGTAACCGGGACAGCGAAGCTTTCTTT.

This chain joins TRBV7-6 and TRBJ2-2; the match to TRBD2 covers 8 bases. This CDR3 region has 16 residues. After removal of 5 bases from V and 6 bases from J, the junction contained 11 bases not matched to a gene. The germline gives CDR1 SGHVS, CDR2 FNYEAQ. DNA for the CDR3: TGTGCCAGCAGCCCGCGAAACGGGAGGGAAGCCGGGGAGCTGTTTTTT. This sequence encodes CASSPRNGREAGELFF.

The chain has TRBV27 and TRBJ2-2, with 13 bases that match TRBD2. In germline, CDR1 is MNHEY, CDR2 SMNVEV (reference sequence). Trimming took 3 bases from V and 6 from J; bases not matched to a gene: 4. The CDR3 is 16 amino acids. CDR3 region: CASSLGLAGTAGELFF. In nucleotides, the CDR3 is TGTGCCAGCAGTTTGGGACTAGCGGGAACGGCCGGGGAGCTGTTTTTT.

This chain joins TRBV6-1 and TRBJ2-2; no definite D call. V was clipped by 3 bases and J by 3 bases, with 5 bases between them. This CDR3 has 13 residues. Germline CDR1 reads MNHNS; CDR2 reads SASEGT. CDR3 DNA sequence: TGTGCCAGCAGTGACGCAGACACCGGGGAGCTGTTTTTT. Protein: CASSDADTGELFF.

V is TRBV9 and J is TRBJ1-1; tentatively, D is TRBD1 (6 bases). This CDR3 is 14 amino acids long. Between the trimmed V and J ends, which lost 3 bases and 1 base, there was a span of 10 bases. Looked up from germline, CDR1 is SGDLS and CDR2 is YYNGEE. The CDR3 bases are TGTGCCAGCAGCGCCCAGACAGGGAACACTGAAGCTTTCTTT. It encodes CASSAQTGNTEAFF. Drawing the rest from reference TRBV9 and TRBJ1-1, the complete variable domain is DSGVTQTPKHLITATGQRVTLRCSPRSGDLSVYWYQQSLDQGLQFLIQYYNGEERAKGNILERFSAQQFPDLHSELNLSSLELGDSALYFCASSAQTGNTEAFFGQGTRLTVV.

This chain joins TRBV2 and TRBJ2-5, with a tentative D call TRBD2 (6 bases). V gave up 7 bases and J gave up 13 bases, with 10 bases separating them. The CDR3 is 9 residues long. From germline, CDR1 is SNHLY and CDR2 FYNNEI. The CDR3 protein is CASKDGRYF. In DNA form, the CDR3 reads TGTGCCAGCAAGGACGGGAGGTACTTC.

V usage is TRBV29-1 and J usage is TRBJ1-2; 9 nucleotides align to TRBD1. The CDR3 sequence is 13 residues long. Germline CDR1 reads SQVTM; CDR2 reads ANQGSEA. J gave up 4 bases and V 5 bases, and 5 bases lay outside the gene matches. The CDR3 protein is CSVSGQGSYGYTF. Here the CDR3 DNA reads TGCAGCGTTTCCGGACAGGGGTCCTATGGCTACACCTTC.

The rearrangement uses TRBV6-1 and TRBJ2-7, with 7 bases that match TRBD2. CDR3 length equals 14 residues. V shed 8 bases and J 1 base; nucleotides not matched to a gene: 8. Germline assignment: CDR1 MNHNS and CDR2 SASEGT. The CDR3 here is CASEDRGVSYEQYF. CDR3 sequence (DNA): TGTGCCAGCGAAGATCGGGGGGTATCCTACGAGCAGTACTTC.

The CDR3 nucleotides are TGTGCCAGTTCTATCATGGCGGGAGTTGGGAATGAGCAGTTCTTC. Translation: CASSIMAGVGNEQFF. This chain joins TRBV19 and TRBJ2-1; 7 positions agree with TRBD2. This CDR3 is 15 amino acids long. With V trimmed by 8 bases and J by 7 bases, 14 bases remained unmatched. Germline loops: CDR1 LNHDA, CDR2 SQIVND (reference sequence).

This CDR3 is CASRGASGIQETQYF. CDR3 bases: TGCGCCAGCAGGGGGGCTAGCGGGATTCAAGAGACCCAGTACTTC. J is TRBJ2-5 and V is TRBV5-1, with 9 bases that match TRBD2. The ends lost 5 bases at V and 2 bases at J; junction bases unmatched: 7. CDR3 length: 15 amino acids. Germline V gives CDR1 SGHRS, CDR2 YFSETQ. The whole variable domain, filled in from reference TRBV5-1 and TRBJ2-5, reads KAGVTQTPRYLIKTRGQQVTLSCSPISGHRSVSWYQQTPGQGLQFLFEYFSETQRNKGNFPGRFSGRQFSNSRSEMNVSTLELGDSALYLCASRGASGIQETQYFGPGTRLLVL.

This clone was seen just once. The chain employs TRBV27 and TRBJ2-5; D is possibly TRBD1 (5 bases). The germline V gene encodes CDR1 MNHEY and CDR2 SMNVEV (reference sequence). The CDR3 has 13 amino acids. The V end was cut by 3 bases, the J end by 7 bases, with 12 bases between. The CDR3 sequence: CASSFVQGLTQYF. The DNA for the CDR3 is TGTGCCAGCAGTTTTGTCCAGGGTCTGACCCAGTACTTC.

V gene TRBV11-2 combines with J gene TRBJ2-7; 7 nucleotides align to TRBD1. The CDR3 totals 14 residues. Germline-derived CDR1 and CDR2 are SGHAT and FQNNGV. V lost 6 bases, J lost 1 base, and 6 bases stayed unmatched. The CDR3 protein is CASRKGQPSYEQYF. For the CDR3, the DNA is TGTGCCAGCAGAAAGGGACAGCCATCCTACGAGCAGTACTTC.

CDR3 loop: CASSLMGGAVYNEQFF. Written as DNA, the CDR3 is TGCGCCAGCAGCTTGATGGGGGGAGCGGTTTACAATGAGCAGTTCTTC. The chain employs TRBV5-1 and TRBJ2-1; tentative D call: TRBD2 (6 bases). CDR3 size: 16 residues. Germline loops: CDR1 SGHRS, CDR2 YFSETQ. The V end was cut by 1 base, the J end by 4 bases, with 15 bases between.

The rearrangement uses TRBV5-1 and TRBJ2-3; no clear D. Germline lookup yields CDR1 SGHRS and CDR2 YFSETQ. This CDR3 contains 15 residues. Trimming stripped 0 bases from V and 2 bases from J, with 10 bases between. DNA for the CDR3: TGCGCCAGCAGCTTGGGCGTCCTGCCCACAGATACGCAGTATTTT. It is translated as CASSLGVLPTDTQYF. Together with reference TRBV5-1 and TRBJ2-3, the CDR3 gives the full variable domain: KAGVTQTPRYLIKTRGQQVTLSCSPISGHRSVSWYQQTPGQGLQFLFEYFSETQRNKGNFPGRFSGRQFSNSRSEMNVSTLELGDSALYLCASSLGVLPTDTQYFGPGTRLTVL.

CDR3 bases: TGTGCCAGCAGAATCCGCCAGGGGGCGAGAGAGACCCAGTACTTC. This codes for CASRIRQGARETQYF. The chain uses TRBV2 and TRBJ2-5, with 8 bases identical to TRBD1. Germline CDR1 is SNHLY and CDR2 is FYNNEI. The CDR3 spans 15 residues. The V segment lost 6 bases and the J segment 4 bases; nucleotides outside the gene matches: 10.

The chain joins TRBV19 to TRBJ1-1; D ambiguous. Trimming shortened V by 4 bases and J by 5 bases, and 11 bases separated the two germline ends. This CDR3 has 13 residues. Germline V lookup: CDR1 LNHDA, CDR2 SQIVND (reference sequence). CDR3 nucleotide sequence: TGTGCCAGTAGTACGGGTCGGGAGACTGAAGCTTTCTTT. Translating gives CASSTGRETEAFF.

The chain links TRBV7-9 to TRBJ1-3; 9 positions agree with TRBD1. Germline V gene data show CDR1 as SEHNR and CDR2 as FQNEAQ (reference sequence). With V trimmed by 5 bases and J by 0 bases, 2 bases remained unmatched. The CDR3 extends over 15 amino acids. The CDR3 nucleotides are TGTGCCAGCAGCCCGGACAGGGGCTCTGGAAACACCATATATTTT. Translation: CASSPDRGSGNTIYF.

This chain uses TRBV19 with TRBJ2-7; D gene uncertain. The CDR3 is made up of 14 amino acids. V was clipped by 3 bases and J by 1 base, with 10 bases between them. CDR1 is LNHDA, CDR2 SQIVND, per germline (reference sequence). CDR3 loop: CASSIHQDSYEQYF. CDR3 bases: TGTGCCAGTAGTATTCACCAGGATTCCTACGAGCAGTACTTC.

The V and J genes are TRBV29-1 and TRBJ2-7; 16 bases match TRBD2. The germline V gene encodes CDR1 SQVTM and CDR2 ANQGSEA. The CDR3 length is 14 residues. Germline trimming cut 6 bases from V and 5 bases from J; bases unmatched to any gene: 4. CDR3 amino acids: CSVGTSGRAHEQYF. The CDR3 DNA reads TGCAGCGTGGGGACTAGCGGGAGGGCCCACGAGCAGTACTTC.

This chain uses TRBV27 with TRBJ1-2, with D tentatively TRBD1 (5 bases). The CDR3 is 13 amino acids. In germline, CDR1 is MNHEY, CDR2 SMNVEV (reference sequence). The V gene lost 3 bases and the J gene lost 2 bases, with 7 bases spanning the gap. For the CDR3, the DNA is TGTGCCAGCAGTTTCGGGGGGAACTATGGCTACACCTTC. Its protein is CASSFGGNYGYTF.

This sequence joins TRBV27 and TRBJ2-1, with D perhaps TRBD1 (6 bases). Germline loops: CDR1 MNHEY, CDR2 SMNVEV (reference sequence). Trimming took off 4 bases at V and 1 base at J, with 8 bases between the two ends. This CDR3 spans 14 amino acids. CDR3 region: CASSWGHSYNEQFF. DNA for the CDR3: TGTGCCAGCAGTTGGGGACATTCCTACAATGAGCAGTTCTTC.

The CDR3 loop is CASSLGGGGDRTEAFF. CDR3 in DNA: TGTGCCAGCAGCTTAGGCGGAGGGGGCGATCGGACTGAAGCTTTCTTT. This chain connects TRBV7-2 to TRBJ1-1, with TRBD1 matching over 7 bases. CDR3 length: 16 amino acids. The V segment lost 1 base and the J segment 5 bases; nucleotides outside the gene matches: 10. Looked up from germline, CDR1 is SGHTA and CDR2 is FQGNSA.

This chain joins TRBV5-1 and TRBJ1-1; D is uncertain. This CDR3 contains 14 residues. The V end was cut by 7 bases, the J end by 1 base, with 14 bases between. Germline V gene lookup returns CDR1 SGHRS and CDR2 YFSETQ. As DNA, the CDR3 is TGCGCCAGCGCGAGACTGAACTCGAACACTGAAGCTTTCTTT. It translates to CASARLNSNTEAFF.

DNA of the CDR3: TGTGCCAGCAGCCGTCCCTTTTTAGGAGGAGAGACCCAGTACTTC. This gives the protein CASSRPFLGGETQYF. The rearrangement uses TRBV7-2 and TRBJ2-5, with TRBD2 as a possible D gene (5 bases). The length of the CDR3 is 15 residues. Per germline, CDR1 SGHTA and CDR2 FQGNSA. V was clipped by 5 bases and J by 4 bases, with 17 bases between them.